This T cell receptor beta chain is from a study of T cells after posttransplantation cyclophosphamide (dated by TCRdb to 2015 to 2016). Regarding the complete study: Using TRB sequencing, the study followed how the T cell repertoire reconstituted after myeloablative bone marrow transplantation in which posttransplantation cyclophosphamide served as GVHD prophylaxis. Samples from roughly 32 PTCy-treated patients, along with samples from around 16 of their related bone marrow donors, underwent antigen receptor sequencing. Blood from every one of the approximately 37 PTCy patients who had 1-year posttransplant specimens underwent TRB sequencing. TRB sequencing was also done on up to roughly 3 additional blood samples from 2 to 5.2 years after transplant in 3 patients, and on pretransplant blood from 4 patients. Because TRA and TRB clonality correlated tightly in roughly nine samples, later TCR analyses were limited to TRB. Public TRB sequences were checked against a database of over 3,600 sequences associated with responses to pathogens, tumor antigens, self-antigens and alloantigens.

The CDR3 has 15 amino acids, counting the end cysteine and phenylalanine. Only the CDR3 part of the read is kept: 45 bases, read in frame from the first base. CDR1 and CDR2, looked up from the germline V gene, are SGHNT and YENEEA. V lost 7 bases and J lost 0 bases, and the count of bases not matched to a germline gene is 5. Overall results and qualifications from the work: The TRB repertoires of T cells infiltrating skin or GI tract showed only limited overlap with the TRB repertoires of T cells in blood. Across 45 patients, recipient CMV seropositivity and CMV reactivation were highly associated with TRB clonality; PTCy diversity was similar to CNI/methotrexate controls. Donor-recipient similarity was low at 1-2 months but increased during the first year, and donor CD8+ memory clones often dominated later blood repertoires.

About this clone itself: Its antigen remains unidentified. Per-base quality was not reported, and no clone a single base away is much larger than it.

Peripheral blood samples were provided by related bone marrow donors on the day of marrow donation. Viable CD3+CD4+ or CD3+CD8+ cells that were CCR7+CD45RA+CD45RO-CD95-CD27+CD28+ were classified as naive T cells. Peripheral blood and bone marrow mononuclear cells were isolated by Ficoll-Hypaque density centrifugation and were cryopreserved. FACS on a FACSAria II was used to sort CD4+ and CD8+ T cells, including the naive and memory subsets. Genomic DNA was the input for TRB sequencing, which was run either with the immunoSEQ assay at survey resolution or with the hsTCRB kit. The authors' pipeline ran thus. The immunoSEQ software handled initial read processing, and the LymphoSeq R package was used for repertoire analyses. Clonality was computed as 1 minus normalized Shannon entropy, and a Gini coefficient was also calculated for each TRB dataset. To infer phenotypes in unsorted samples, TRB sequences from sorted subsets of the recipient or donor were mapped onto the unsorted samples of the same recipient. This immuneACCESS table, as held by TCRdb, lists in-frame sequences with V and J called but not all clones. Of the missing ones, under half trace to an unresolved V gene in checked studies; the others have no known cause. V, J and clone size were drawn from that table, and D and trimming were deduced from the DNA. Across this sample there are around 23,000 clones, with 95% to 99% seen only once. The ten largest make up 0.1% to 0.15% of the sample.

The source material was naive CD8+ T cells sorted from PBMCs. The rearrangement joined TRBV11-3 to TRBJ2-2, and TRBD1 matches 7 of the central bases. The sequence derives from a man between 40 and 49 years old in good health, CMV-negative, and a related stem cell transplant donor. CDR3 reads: CASTGTASNTGELFF. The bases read TGTGCCAGCACCGGGACAGCTTCGAACACCGGGGAGCTGTTTTTT. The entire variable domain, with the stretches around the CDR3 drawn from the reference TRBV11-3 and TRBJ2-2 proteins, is EAGVVQSPRYKIIEKKQPVAFWCNPISGHNTLYWYLQNLGQGPELLIRYENEEAVDDSQLPKDRFSAERLKGVDSTLKIQPAELGDSAVYLCASTGTASNTGELFFGEGSRLTVL.